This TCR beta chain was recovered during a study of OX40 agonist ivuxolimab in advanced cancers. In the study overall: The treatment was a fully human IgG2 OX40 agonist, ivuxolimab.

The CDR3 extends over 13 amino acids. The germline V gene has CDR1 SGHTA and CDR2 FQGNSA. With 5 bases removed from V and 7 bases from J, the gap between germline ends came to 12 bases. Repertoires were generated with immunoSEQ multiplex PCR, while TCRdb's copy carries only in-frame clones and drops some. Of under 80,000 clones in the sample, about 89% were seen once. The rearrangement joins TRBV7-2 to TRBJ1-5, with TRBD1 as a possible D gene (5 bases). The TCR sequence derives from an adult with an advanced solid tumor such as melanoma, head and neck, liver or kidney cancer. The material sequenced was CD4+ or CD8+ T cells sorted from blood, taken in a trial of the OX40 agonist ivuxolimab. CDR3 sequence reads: CASSQGGVQPQHF. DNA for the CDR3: TGTGCCAGCAGCCAAGGAGGGGTCCAGCCCCAGCATTTT.